The clone carrying this T cell receptor beta chain was recorded at least ten times. What it binds is not known. This record belongs to a study of neurological immune-mediated disorders. Study context: The 35 or so multiple sclerosis patients comprised approximately 31 that were relapsing-remitting and 3 that were secondary progressive.

5'RACE with 10-nucleotide random UMIs generated the cDNA. From the 5' RACE reads, TCRdb called clonotypes with MiXCR, one entry per CDR3 protein. The sample carries 100,000 to 150,000 distinct CDR3 sequences, more than 2.5% recorded once. Study findings and constraints: No CDR3 amino acid sequences recurred among expanded clones across subjects, suggesting private repertoires in all groups.

Germline V gene data show CDR1 as SGHTA and CDR2 as FQGNSA. The V and J ends lost 2 bases and 1 base respectively, with 8 bases between them. The CDR3 spans 14 residues. Where libraries were unsorted, they were derived from 2 million PBMCs stored at -80 degrees C. Source material: PBMCs. The gene calls are TRBV7-2 and TRBJ1-1; no reliable D call. The receptor was derived from a woman aged 30 to 39 with multiple sclerosis. The CDR3 protein is CASSLSHRNTEAFF. The CDR3, as DNA: TGTGCCAGCAGCTTAAGTCATAGGAACACTGAAGCTTTCTTT. Using reference TRBV7-2 and TRBJ1-1 for the parts outside the CDR3, the full variable domain is GAGVSQSPSNKVTEKGKDVELRCDPISGHTALYWYRQSLGQGLEFLIYFQGNSAPDKSGLPSDRFSAERTGGSVSTLTIQRTQQEDSAVYLCASSLSHRNTEAFFGQGTRLTVV.